The source of this TCR beta chain is a study of OX40 agonist ivuxolimab in advanced cancers. The overall study: Patients were infused with ivuxolimab every 2 weeks at 0.01 to 10 mg/kg. Three partial responders included one hepatocellular carcinoma patient and two cutaneous melanoma patients. The study's findings and limits: There were also nonresponders showing low normalized T-cell clonal expansion.

The cohort excluded patients with autoimmune disease history or systemic immunosuppression. Assay: immunoSEQ multiplex PCR; the TCRdb copy retains only in-frame clones and omits some. The profile shows some 71,000 clones, approximately 84% of them singletons. Germline CDR1 KGHSH, CDR2 LQKENI. CDR3 length equals 13 residues. Trimming left V 5 bases short and J 4 bases short, with 11 bases between. Concerning this clone: Its cognate antigen is unknown.

The sample was CD4+ or CD8+ T cells sorted from blood, taken in a trial of the OX40 agonist ivuxolimab. V and J are TRBV18 and TRBJ1-1, with D tentatively TRBD1 (5 bases). The clonotype originates from an adult with an advanced solid tumor such as melanoma, head and neck, liver or kidney cancer. The CDR3 region has the DNA TGTGCCAGCTCAGCCGACAGCCCCACTGAAGCTTTCTTT. This gives the protein CASSADSPTEAFF.